Each of the 5 T cell receptor beta chains below was sequenced from the same sample in a study of cytomegalovirus exposure and HLA in healthy donors. Vbeta (60) and Jbeta (13) primers were used in the PCR. Data came from immunoSEQ multiplex PCR; TCRdb stores just in-frame clones and leaves some out. The sample has hundreds of thousands of clones, approximately 90% seen once. The sequencing sample was made of PBMCs. The receptors were gathered from a woman aged 18-29 years in good health and CMV-seronegative.

This clone was recorded once. The rearrangement joins TRBV13 to TRBJ2-7; TRBD1 agrees at 9 bases. Germline-derived CDR1 and CDR2 are PRHDT and FYEKMQ (reference sequence). J gave up 6 bases and V 4 bases, and 10 bases lay outside the gene matches. The CDR3 consists of 15 residues. CDR3 bases: TGTGCCAGCAGCTCACCGGGACAGGGTCCTTTCGAGCAGTACTTC. It yields the protein CASSSPGQGPFEQYF.

V usage is TRBV4-1 and J usage is TRBJ1-4, with D perhaps TRBD1 (5 bases). V gave up 2 bases and J gave up 1 base, with 11 bases separating them. This CDR3 has 16 amino acids. Germline loops: CDR1 MGHRA, CDR2 YSYEKL. The CDR3 sequence is CASSQTWGGTNEKLFF. CDR3 sequence (DNA): TGCGCCAGCAGCCAAACCTGGGGCGGAACTAATGAAAAACTGTTTTTT.

The chain couples TRBV9 to TRBJ1-5; D is possibly TRBD1 (5 bases). Germline V gene sequence: CDR1 SGDLS, CDR2 YYNGEE. This CDR3 is built from 16 residues. V shed 4 bases and J shed 2 bases, with 16 bases lying between them. This CDR3 reads CASSPGGEVGNQPQHF. CDR3 coding DNA: TGTGCCAGCAGCCCCGGGGGGGAAGTAGGCAATCAGCCCCAGCATTTT.

V gene TRBV9 combines with J gene TRBJ2-2; 9 bases are a match to TRBD2. This CDR3 has 14 residues. The J segment lost 4 bases and the V segment lost 7 bases, leaving 5 bases of the junction unmatched. Germline CDR1 reads SGDLS; CDR2 reads YYNGEE. The chain's CDR3 is CASAGGIRTGELFF. The DNA for the CDR3 is TGTGCCAGCGCGGGGGGGATCCGCACCGGGGAGCTGTTTTTT.

The table lists this clone with a few counts. V and J are TRBV5-4 and TRBJ1-1, with D unclear. CDR1 and CDR2 from the germline V gene are SGHNT and YYREEE (reference sequence). CDR3 size: 13 residues. The V and J ends lost 2 bases and 3 bases respectively, with 8 bases between them. Here the CDR3 DNA reads TGTGCCAGCAGCTTCGTCCAGGACACTGAAGCTTTCTTT. This encodes CASSFVQDTEAFF.